The entry below describes one T cell receptor (beta chain). The V end lost 0 bases, the J end lost 4 bases, and 14 bases lay between the germline ends. The CDR3 loop spans 16 amino acids. Germline CDR1 and CDR2: SGHRS and YFSETQ. Libraries were prepared by immunoSEQ multiplex PCR; TCRdb keeps only in-frame clonotypes and omits some of them. The data show 50,000 to 60,000 clones, with 86% seen just once and 6.7% held by the top ten. These data come from a study of OX40 agonist ivuxolimab in advanced cancers. Systemic immunosuppression or a history of autoimmune disease excluded patients. The material was CD4+ or CD8+ T cells sorted from blood, obtained in a trial of the OX40 agonist ivuxolimab. The sequence derives from an adult with an advanced solid tumor such as melanoma, head and neck, liver or kidney cancer. The rearrangement joins TRBV5-1 to TRBJ1-3; D perhaps matches TRBD1 (5 bases). CDR3: CASSLDGARTGNTIYF. In nucleotides, the CDR3 is TGCGCCAGCAGCTTGGATGGGGCGAGGACGGGAAACACCATATATTTT. The whole variable domain, filled in from reference TRBV5-1 and TRBJ1-3, reads KAGVTQTPRYLIKTRGQQVTLSCSPISGHRSVSWYQQTPGQGLQFLFEYFSETQRNKGNFPGRFSGRQFSNSRSEMNVSTLELGDSALYLCASSLDGARTGNTIYFGEGSWLTVV.